This entry lists 23 T cell receptor beta chains sequenced from one sample in a study of tumor and adjacent non-tumor tissue in lung cancer. This sample's RNA came from whole unsorted tissue. More than 3 cm separated this lung sample from the edge of the tumor. A modified ARM-PCR protocol with three rounds of nested PCR amplified TCRbeta. TCRdb independently ran MiXCR on the multiplex PCR reads; one entry per CDR3 protein. Here the sample spans approximately 62,000 distinct CDR3 sequences, over 60% being singletons. Specimen: distant non-tumor lung tissue. All receptors come from a man in his sixties or seventies with non-small cell lung cancer.

This clonotype was counted at least ten times. The V gene is TRBV4-1, the J gene TRBJ1-1, with D perhaps TRBD1 (5 bases). V was pared by 4 bases and J by 0 bases, with 9 bases between. CDR3 length: 14 residues. The germline V gene encodes CDR1 MGHRA and CDR2 YSYEKL. The CDR3 DNA sequence: TGCGCCAGCAGCCCAGGGATAATGAACACTGAAGCTTTCTTT. This sequence encodes CASSPGIMNTEAFF.

To note about this clonotype: Germline and junction disagree at one end, which may indicate a read error. The CDR3 is CANSLPTAQNTGELFF. As DNA, the CDR3 is TGTGCCAACAGCCTTCCGACAGCTCAGAATACCGGGGAGCTGTTTTTT. The chain employs TRBV11-2 and TRBJ2-2, with D possibly TRBD1 on 5 matching bases. CDR3 length equals 16 residues. The germline gives CDR1 SGHAT, CDR2 FQNNGV.

Worth noting for this clonotype: The junction shows a germline mismatch at one end, possibly a read error. This chain links TRBV11-3 with TRBJ2-1, with D perhaps matching TRBD1 or TRBD2 (6 bases each). Germline loops: CDR1 SGHNT, CDR2 YENEEA. The length of the CDR3 is 14 residues. The CDR3 DNA sequence: TGTGCCAGCAGTTCCGGGGGCCGTCTCATTGAGAAGTTCTTC. This codes for CASSSGGRLIEKFF.

J is TRBJ1-2 and V is TRBV5-1; D is unresolved. Germline assignment: CDR1 SGHRS and CDR2 YFSETQ. V was clipped by 0 bases and J by 4 bases, with 10 bases between them. The CDR3 extends over 14 amino acids. CDR3 coding DNA: TGCGCCAGCAGCTTGGATGAGGGATCCTATGGCTACACCTTC. Amino acid sequence: CASSLDEGSYGYTF.

Notes on this clonotype: A much larger clone lies one base from this, so it may be a read error. V is TRBV6-1 and J is TRBJ1-5; TRBD1 is a possible D gene (5 bases). CDR3 length: 16 amino acids. The V end lost 10 bases, the J end lost 7 bases, and 26 bases lay between the germline ends. Per germline, CDR1 MNHNS and CDR2 SASEGT. The CDR3 protein is CANLGRDLGLGQPQHF. In nucleotides, the CDR3 is TGTGCCAACCTGGGCAGGGATCTTGGCTTGGGGCAGCCCCAGCATTTT.

The chain combines TRBV6-1 with TRBJ1-6; TRBD1 matches 8 bases. Germline CDR1 is MNHNS and CDR2 is SASEGT. Trimming at V came to 4 bases and at J to 12 bases, leaving 8 bases not matched to a gene. The CDR3 runs to 14 residues. The CDR3 sequence is CASSGGQGSLPLHF. Written as DNA, the CDR3 is TGTGCCAGCAGTGGAGGACAGGGAAGTTTACCCCTCCACTTT.

There are a few counts of this clonotype. A much larger clonotype is one base distant, so this may be a read error. This chain connects TRBV10-3 to TRBJ1-1; 10 nucleotides match TRBD1. CDR1 is ENHRY, CDR2 SYGVKD, per germline. This CDR3 is built from 17 residues. Unmatched junction bases numbered 15, after V lost 3 bases and J lost 8 bases. CDR3 DNA: TGTGCCATCAGTGACCAAAATCCCGGGACAGGGGTTGGAGAAGCTTTCTTT. This sequence encodes CAISDQNPGTGVGEAFF.

This clonotype has at least ten counts. J is TRBJ1-2 and V is TRBV7-9; 7 nucleotides agree with TRBD1. Losses at the gene ends were 1 base for V and 3 bases for J; bases not matched to a gene: 5. The CDR3 has 15 residues. Germline CDR1 reads SEHNR; CDR2 reads FQNEAQ (reference sequence). The CDR3 sequence is CASSLDAGGHYGYTF. In DNA, the CDR3 is TGTGCCAGCAGCTTAGACGCAGGGGGTCACTATGGCTACACCTTC.

Turning to this clonotype: Since no conserved phenylalanine or tryptophan closes the CDR3, a read error is the likely cause. The DNA is omitted, as the CDR3 cannot be located on it reliably, and the CDR3 follows TCRdb's listing. J is TRBJ1-1 and V is TRBV7-9; the table assigns TRBD1, which was not confirmed against the DNA. In germline, CDR1 is SEHNR, CDR2 FQNEAQ (reference sequence). Ends included, the CDR3 has 14 residues. The CDR3: CTSSFPSPNTEAFL.

In this sample, this clonotype turned up a few times. The chain employs TRBV20-1 and TRBJ1-5; D is undetermined. The CDR3 length is 13 residues. V was clipped by 3 bases and J by 7 bases, with 13 bases between them. Germline V CDR1 and CDR2: DFQATT, SNEGSKA (reference sequence). CDR3 loop: CSASEQLKQPQHF. DNA of the CDR3: TGCAGTGCTAGTGAGCAGCTAAAACAGCCCCAGCATTTT.

Turning to this clonotype: The junction departs from germline at one end; a sequencing error may be responsible. The chain links TRBV14 to TRBJ2-1; D might be TRBD2 (7 bases). The germline V gene has CDR1 SGHDN and CDR2 FVKESK. The CDR3 runs to 14 residues. Here the CDR3 DNA reads TGTGACAGCAGCCAATACGGCCCGGCGGGGGCCGAGTTCTTC. This gives the protein CDSSQYGPAGAEFF.

There are many counts of this clonotype. The chain couples TRBV5-4 to TRBJ2-2; D is perhaps TRBD1 or TRBD2 (6 bases each). CDR1 is SGHNT, CDR2 YYREEE, per germline (reference sequence). V shed 2 bases and J shed 1 base, with 9 bases lying between them. The CDR3 contains 15 residues. The CDR3 region is CASSLGGKNTGELFF. The CDR3 DNA is TGTGCCAGCAGCTTAGGGGGGAAGAACACCGGGGAGCTGTTTTTT.

As to this clonotype: One end of the junction is discordant with germline, which a read error may explain. The chain couples TRBV28 to TRBJ1-5; TRBD1 agrees at 8 bases. The CDR3 extends over 16 amino acids. CDR1 and CDR2 (germline): MDHEN, SYDVKM. This CDR3 reads CVSSTTGDGSNQPQHF. The CDR3 coding sequence is TGTGTCAGCAGTACGACAGGGGACGGGAGCAATCAGCCCCAGCATTTT. The whole variable domain, remainder taken from reference TRBV28 and TRBJ1-5, is DVKVTQSSRYLVKRTGEKVFLECVQDMDHENMFWYRQDPGLGLRLIYFSYDVKMKEKGDIPEGYSVSREKKERFSLILESASTNQTSMYLCVSSTTGDGSNQPQHFGDGTRLSIL.

In this sample, this clonotype turned up a few times. Being one base from a much bigger clone, this may be a read error. The chain combines TRBV20-1 with TRBJ1-5; D unresolved. The CDR3 sequence is 14 residues long. Germline V gene data show CDR1 as DFQATT and CDR2 as SNEGSKA (reference sequence). With 7 bases removed from V and 2 bases from J, the gap between germline ends came to 15 bases. The CDR3 reads CSVRIGWGNQPQHF. In nucleotides, the CDR3 is TGCAGTGTTAGGATAGGGTGGGGCAATCAGCCCCAGCATTTT.

In this sample, this clonotype turned up many times. The gene calls are TRBV5-5 and TRBJ2-1, with D possibly TRBD2 on 5 matching bases. Trimming left V 4 bases short and J 0 bases short, with 20 bases between. Germline V lookup: CDR1 SGHKS, CDR2 YYEKEE (reference sequence). The CDR3 extends over 18 amino acids. The CDR3 nucleotides read TGTGCCAGCAGCCCGTCGATTGAGTGGAGGAGCTCCTACAATGAGCAGTTCTTC. It specifies CASSPSIEWRSSYNEQFF.

This clonotype was picked up one time. At one end the junction does not follow the germline gene, possibly because of a read error. The DNA of the CDR3 is TGTGCCAGCAGCTCAGGATGTTTTGAGCAGTATTTC. Its translation: CASSSGCFEQYF. J is TRBJ2-7 and V is TRBV4-2; D ambiguous. This CDR3 region has 12 residues. CDR1 is LGHNA and CDR2 is YNFKEQ in the germline V gene.

The V call is TRBV3-1, the J call TRBJ2-1; 7 nucleotides agree with TRBD1. The V segment lost 1 base and the J segment 3 bases; nucleotides outside the gene matches: 3. Looked up from germline, CDR1 is LGHDT and CDR2 is YNNKEL (reference sequence). This CDR3 is built from 15 residues. CDR3: CASSQGGQVYNEQFF. CDR3 DNA sequence: TGTGCCAGCAGCCAAGGAGGACAGGTCTACAATGAGCAGTTCTTC.

This clonotype occurred a few times. V and J are TRBV24-1 and TRBJ2-1; D call uncertain. Germline CDR1 reads KGHDR; CDR2 reads SFDVKD. The CDR3 loop spans 15 amino acids. V lost 5 bases to trimming and J lost 1 base, with 11 bases between them. The CDR3: CATSAQAISYNEQFF. CDR3 DNA: TGTGCCACCAGTGCGCAGGCGATTTCCTACAATGAGCAGTTCTTC.

A remark on this clonotype: This sequence may be a read error, since a much larger clone differs from it by one base. CDR3 in DNA: TGTGCCTGGAAATGGGCCACTGAAGCTTTCTTT. This codes for CAWKWATEAFF. The chain has TRBV30 and TRBJ1-1; no clear D gene. The CDR3 is made up of 11 amino acids. The germline V and J ends were trimmed by 4 bases and 4 bases, with 7 bases remaining between them. Germline V CDR1 and CDR2: GTSNPN, SVGIG (reference sequence).

A remark on this clonotype: A read error may account for a junction end that differs from germline. The CDR3 DNA is TGTGCCAGCAATCGAAGACTCGGCACTGAGGCTTTCTTT. Protein: CASNRRLGTEAFF. The J gene is TRBJ1-1, the V gene TRBV6-5, with unresolved D. The CDR3 extends over 13 amino acids. CDR1 and CDR2 (germline): MNHEY, SVGAGI.

As concerns this clonotype: Being one base from a much bigger clone, this may be a read error. This chain links TRBV6-2 or TRBV6-3 with TRBJ2-5, with D perhaps TRBD1 or TRBD2 (5 bases each). CDR1 is MNHEY and CDR2 is SVGEGT in the germline V gene. The V and J ends lost 3 bases and 7 bases respectively, with 24 bases between them. The CDR3 extends over 17 amino acids. CDR3 protein: CASSYTAGTPNEGTQYF. The DNA for the CDR3 is TGTGCCAGCAGTTATACCGCCGGGACGCCAAACGAGGGGACCCAGTACTTC.

In its sample, this clonotype was seen many times. The V gene is TRBV20-1, the J gene TRBJ1-6, with D tentatively TRBD1 (6 bases). Trimming removed 0 bases at V and 12 bases at J, with 15 bases between. CDR1 and CDR2 from the germline V gene are DFQATT and SNEGSKA (reference sequence). The CDR3 has 14 residues. The CDR3 bases are TGCAGTGCTAGAGATGCGGGGGGCCTTAAACCCCTCCACTTT. Its translation is CSARDAGGLKPLHF.

Many counts were recorded for this clonotype. The chain is built from TRBV4-1 and TRBJ2-2; no firm D call. This CDR3 comprises 14 residues. The germline V gene encodes CDR1 MGHRA and CDR2 YSYEKL. Trimming pared 3 bases from V and 6 bases from J, leaving 11 bases between. The CDR3 is CASSHETRPGELFF. In DNA form, the CDR3 reads TGCGCCAGCAGCCACGAAACACGTCCCGGGGAGCTGTTTTTT.